The rows below give T cell receptor beta chains drawn from one sample of a study of STAT5B mutations in CD4+ large granular lymphocyte leukemia. The method was immunoSEQ multiplex PCR; TCRdb's version includes in-frame clones alone and lacks a portion of them. The sample contains about 38,000 clones, about 81% of which appear only once. The specimen was CD4+ T cells from blood buffy coats. These receptors originate from a human donor in good health. Both conserved end residues are part of each CDR3. Each record gives: V gene, J gene, clone size, D gene, CDR3 protein, CDR3 DNA. The D gene is left open where the match is weak. The size field is filled for only some rows; it gives once, few, many or a size class.

V gene: TRBV5-1; J gene: TRBJ2-4; clone size: .; D gene: TRBD2; CDR3 protein: CASSSRDTGLAGSQKDIQYF; CDR3 DNA: TGCGCCAGCAGCTCGAGGGATACCGGACTAGCGGGGTCACAAAAGGACATTCAGTACTTC
V gene: TRBV5-1; J gene: TRBJ1-1; clone size: once; D gene: .; CDR3 protein: CASSFGGGLNTEAFF; CDR3 DNA: TGCGCCAGCAGCTTCGGGGGGGGGCTGAACACTGAAGCTTTCTTT
V gene: TRBV19; J gene: TRBJ1-4; clone size: .; D gene: .; CDR3 protein: CASSIGTTNEKLFF; CDR3 DNA: TGTGCCAGTAGTATAGGGACAACTAATGAAAAACTGTTTTTT
V gene: TRBV7-9; J gene: TRBJ2-1; clone size: few; D gene: .; CDR3 protein: CASSLIGSKGPFF; CDR3 DNA: TGTGCCAGCAGCTTAATCGGGTCAAAGGGGCCGTTCTTC
V gene: TRBV18; J gene: TRBJ1-1; clone size: once; D gene: .; CDR3 protein: CASSPQGQAFF; CDR3 DNA: TGTGCCAGCTCACCACAGGGGCAAGCTTTCTTT
V gene: TRBV18; J gene: TRBJ2-1; clone size: .; D gene: TRBD2; CDR3 protein: CASSLGTRSEQFF; CDR3 DNA: TGTGCCAGCTCACTCGGGACTAGAAGTGAGCAGTTCTTC
V gene: TRBV5-1; J gene: TRBJ2-5; clone size: once; D gene: .; CDR3 protein: CASNEGRLNGGETQYF; CDR3 DNA: TGCGCCAGCAATGAAGGACGACTGAACGGTGGGGAGACCCAGTACTTC
V gene: TRBV10-3; J gene: TRBJ2-2; clone size: .; D gene: .; CDR3 protein: CAISEGRDTGELFF; CDR3 DNA: TGTGCCATCAGTGAGGGCAGGGACACCGGGGAGCTGTTTTTT
V gene: TRBV7-5; J gene: TRBJ2-3; clone size: .; D gene: .; CDR3 protein: CARSLLCWGGDTQYF; CDR3 DNA: TGTGCCAGAAGCTTACTGTGCTGGGGGGGAGATACGCAGTATTTT
V gene: TRBV7-9; J gene: TRBJ1-2; clone size: .; D gene: .; CDR3 protein: CASSPADSYGYTF; CDR3 DNA: TGTGCCAGCAGCCCCGCGGACAGCTATGGCTACACCTTC
V gene: TRBV6-5; J gene: TRBJ2-3; clone size: .; D gene: .; CDR3 protein: CASSRDGTSTDTQYF; CDR3 DNA: TGTGCCAGCAGCAGGGACGGCACTAGCACAGATACGCAGTATTTT
V gene: TRBV30; J gene: TRBJ2-2; clone size: .; D gene: .; CDR3 protein: CAAQTRRTGELFF; CDR3 DNA: TGTGCCGCCCAGACTAGACGGACCGGGGAGCTGTTTTTT
V gene: TRBV14; J gene: TRBJ2-5; clone size: .; D gene: .; CDR3 protein: CASSQEARGAQYF; CDR3 DNA: TGTGCCAGCAGCCAAGAAGCCCGCGGAGCCCAGTACTTC
V gene: TRBV6-1; J gene: TRBJ2-1; clone size: .; D gene: TRBD2; CDR3 protein: CASSEGAGVKSYNEQFF; CDR3 DNA: TGTGCCAGCAGTGAAGGGGCGGGGGTCAAATCCTACAATGAGCAGTTCTTC